This is a list of T cell receptor beta chains from one sample in a study of blood T cell repertoires in COVID-19. Clones were read by immunoSEQ multiplex PCR, and TCRdb kept only the in-frame ones, dropping some. This sample has about 150,000 clones, with 70% to 90% found just once. The sequenced sample was PBMCs or T cells enriched from blood (not recorded which). Source of these receptors: a woman aged 30 to 39 with acute COVID-19. Each CDR3 is given with its conserved first and last residue. Each record gives: V gene, J gene, clone size, D gene, CDR3 protein, CDR3 DNA. A D gene is named only where the DNA matches it firmly. Only part of the rows carry a size: once, few, many, or a class if the clone is expanded.

V gene: TRBV9; J gene: TRBJ2-2; clone size: NA; D gene: NA; CDR3 protein: CASSVEFLGGVTGELFF; CDR3 DNA: TGTGCCAGCAGCGTAGAATTTCTTGGAGGGGTCACCGGGGAGCTGTTTTTT
V gene: TRBV11-2; J gene: TRBJ2-7; clone size: NA; D gene: TRBD1; CDR3 protein: CASSSGTGSYEQYF; CDR3 DNA: TGTGCCAGCAGCTCGGGGACAGGGTCCTACGAGCAGTACTTC
V gene: TRBV12-3/TRBV12-4; J gene: TRBJ1-2; clone size: NA; D gene: NA; CDR3 protein: CASSPDSYYGYTF; CDR3 DNA: TGTGCCAGCAGTCCTGACAGCTACTATGGCTACACCTTC
V gene: TRBV25-1; J gene: TRBJ1-1; clone size: NA; D gene: TRBD1; CDR3 protein: CASSETGGEAEAFF; CDR3 DNA: TGTGCCAGCAGTGAGACAGGGGGGGAGGCTGAAGCTTTCTTT
V gene: TRBV4-2; J gene: TRBJ2-1; clone size: NA; D gene: TRBD2; CDR3 protein: CASSQDLGGSSYNEQFF; CDR3 DNA: TGTGCCAGCAGCCAAGATCTTGGCGGGAGTTCCTACAATGAGCAGTTCTTC
V gene: TRBV30; J gene: TRBJ1-1; clone size: NA; D gene: NA; CDR3 protein: CAWSTGFNTEAFF; CDR3 DNA: TGTGCCTGGAGTACAGGGTTTAACACTGAAGCTTTCTTT
V gene: TRBV25-1; J gene: TRBJ1-2; clone size: NA; D gene: TRBD1; CDR3 protein: CASSESGQGAFRYGYTF; CDR3 DNA: TGTGCCAGCAGTGAATCGGGGCAGGGGGCTTTTCGATATGGCTACACCTTC
V gene: TRBV28; J gene: TRBJ2-7; clone size: NA; D gene: TRBD1; CDR3 protein: CASRGQGRTYEQYF; CDR3 DNA: TGTGCCAGCAGGGGACAGGGGAGGACCTACGAGCAGTACTTC
V gene: TRBV7-2; J gene: TRBJ2-1; clone size: NA; D gene: NA; CDR3 protein: CASSFYGYRGGSYNEQFF; CDR3 DNA: TGTGCCAGCAGCTTTTATGGGTATCGCGGTGGGTCCTACAATGAGCAGTTCTTC
V gene: TRBV15; J gene: TRBJ2-7; clone size: NA; D gene: NA; CDR3 protein: CATSSGLEGQHLYEQYF; CDR3 DNA: TGTGCCACCAGCAGCGGGCTCGAAGGACAGCATCTCTACGAGCAGTACTTC
V gene: TRBV7-2; J gene: TRBJ1-5; clone size: NA; D gene: TRBD1; CDR3 protein: CASSLVWDRVGPQPQHF; CDR3 DNA: TGTGCCAGCAGCTTAGTCTGGGACAGGGTCGGCCCACAGCCCCAGCATTTT
V gene: TRBV7-2; J gene: TRBJ1-2; clone size: NA; D gene: NA; CDR3 protein: CASSFRVGGPGYGYTF; CDR3 DNA: TGTGCCAGCAGCTTCCGGGTGGGAGGGCCGGGCTATGGCTACACCTTC
V gene: TRBV6-2/TRBV6-3; J gene: TRBJ1-2; clone size: NA; D gene: NA; CDR3 protein: CASSITGNYGYTF; CDR3 DNA: TGTGCCAGCAGTATAACAGGGAACTATGGCTACACCTTC
V gene: TRBV13; J gene: TRBJ1-1; clone size: NA; D gene: TRBD1; CDR3 protein: CASSFRDRAIEAFF; CDR3 DNA: TGTGCCAGCAGCTTTAGGGACAGGGCGATAGAAGCTTTCTTT
V gene: TRBV2; J gene: TRBJ2-7; clone size: NA; D gene: NA; CDR3 protein: CASSQGGSRSSYEQYF; CDR3 DNA: TGTGCCAGCAGCCAAGGAGGGTCTCGTAGTTCCTACGAGCAGTACTTC
V gene: TRBV15; J gene: TRBJ2-7; clone size: NA; D gene: NA; CDR3 protein: CATSRDGGGEQYF; CDR3 DNA: TGTGCCACCAGCAGAGATGGGGGAGGCGAGCAGTACTTC
V gene: TRBV10-1; J gene: TRBJ2-1; clone size: NA; D gene: NA; CDR3 protein: CASTPRKDEQFF; CDR3 DNA: TGCGCCAGCACCCCGAGGAAGGATGAGCAGTTCTTC
V gene: TRBV11-1; J gene: TRBJ2-7; clone size: NA; D gene: NA; CDR3 protein: CASSFSGDEQYF; CDR3 DNA: TGTGCCAGCAGCTTTTCAGGGGACGAGCAGTACTTC
V gene: TRBV11-3; J gene: TRBJ2-1; clone size: NA; D gene: NA; CDR3 protein: CASSLGRRASSYNEQFF; CDR3 DNA: TGTGCCAGCAGCTTGGGGAGGAGGGCTAGCTCCTACAATGAGCAGTTCTTC
V gene: TRBV10-3; J gene: TRBJ2-7; clone size: NA; D gene: NA; CDR3 protein: CAARGDKGSYEQYF; CDR3 DNA: TGTGCCGCCAGGGGGGACAAGGGGTCCTACGAGCAGTACTTC
V gene: TRBV13; J gene: TRBJ1-4; clone size: once; D gene: TRBD1; CDR3 protein: CASSLTGVNEKLFF; CDR3 DNA: TGTGCCAGCAGCTTGACAGGGGTTAATGAAAAACTGTTTTTT
V gene: TRBV19; J gene: TRBJ2-7; clone size: NA; D gene: NA; CDR3 protein: CASSLDSESYEQYF; CDR3 DNA: TGTGCCAGTAGTTTGGACAGCGAATCCTACGAGCAGTACTTC
V gene: TRBV5-4; J gene: TRBJ2-7; clone size: NA; D gene: TRBD1; CDR3 protein: CASSLGGGDDEQYF; CDR3 DNA: TGTGCCAGCAGCTTGGGAGGGGGCGACGACGAGCAGTACTTC
V gene: TRBV3-1/TRBV3-2; J gene: TRBJ1-4; clone size: NA; D gene: TRBD1; CDR3 protein: CASSSGTGSQNWEKLFF; CDR3 DNA: TGTGCCAGCAGCTCCGGGACAGGATCCCAAAATTGGGAAAAACTGTTTTTT
V gene: TRBV7-2; J gene: TRBJ2-2; clone size: NA; D gene: NA; CDR3 protein: CASSLVAGANTGELFF; CDR3 DNA: TGTGCCAGCAGCTTAGTTGCGGGCGCGAACACCGGGGAGCTGTTTTTT
V gene: TRBV7-9; J gene: TRBJ1-3; clone size: NA; D gene: NA; CDR3 protein: CASSSGGTPVTYSGNTIYF; CDR3 DNA: TGTGCCAGCAGCTCGGGGGGGACGCCCGTAACCTACTCTGGAAACACCATATATTTT
V gene: TRBV2; J gene: TRBJ2-5; clone size: once; D gene: TRBD1; CDR3 protein: CASSEGRQGIGETQYF; CDR3 DNA: TGTGCCAGCAGTGAGGGTAGACAGGGGATTGGAGAGACCCAGTACTTC
V gene: TRBV27; J gene: TRBJ2-1; clone size: NA; D gene: TRBD2; CDR3 protein: CASSSSWTSRGHEQFF; CDR3 DNA: TGTGCCAGCAGCTCGAGCTGGACTAGCAGAGGCCATGAGCAGTTCTTC
V gene: TRBV4-2; J gene: TRBJ2-7; clone size: NA; D gene: TRBD2; CDR3 protein: CASSQGGSGRMYEQYF; CDR3 DNA: TGTGCCAGCAGCCAAGGTGGTAGCGGGAGGATGTACGAGCAGTACTTC
V gene: TRBV12-3/TRBV12-4; J gene: TRBJ1-3; clone size: NA; D gene: NA; CDR3 protein: CASSLAAPNTIYF; CDR3 DNA: TGTGCCAGCAGTTTAGCGGCACCCAACACCATATATTTT
V gene: TRBV28; J gene: TRBJ1-2; clone size: NA; D gene: NA; CDR3 protein: CASSVGEGTYGYTF; CDR3 DNA: TGTGCCAGCAGTGTGGGGGAGGGAACCTATGGCTACACCTTC
V gene: TRBV9; J gene: TRBJ2-1; clone size: NA; D gene: TRBD2; CDR3 protein: CASTSSGSSYNEQFF; CDR3 DNA: TGTGCCAGCACCTCTAGCGGGAGCTCCTACAATGAGCAGTTCTTC
V gene: TRBV19; J gene: TRBJ1-5; clone size: NA; D gene: NA; CDR3 protein: CASSIGGYPQPQHF; CDR3 DNA: TGTGCCAGTAGTATCGGAGGGTACCCTCAGCCCCAGCATTTT
V gene: TRBV5-1; J gene: TRBJ2-2; clone size: NA; D gene: NA; CDR3 protein: CASSLASQGELFF; CDR3 DNA: TGCGCCAGCAGCTTGGCTAGCCAAGGGGAGCTGTTTTTT
V gene: TRBV19; J gene: TRBJ2-5; clone size: NA; D gene: NA; CDR3 protein: CASMADYTQETQYF; CDR3 DNA: TGTGCCAGTATGGCGGACTACACGCAAGAGACCCAGTACTTC
V gene: TRBV19; J gene: TRBJ2-3; clone size: NA; D gene: NA; CDR3 protein: CASSRQSTDTQYF; CDR3 DNA: TGTGCCTCCTCCCGACAGAGCACAGATACGCAGTATTTT
V gene: TRBV28; J gene: TRBJ1-2; clone size: once; D gene: NA; CDR3 protein: CASISRASGGYTF; CDR3 DNA: TGTGCCAGCATCAGCAGGGCCTCAGGTGGCTACACCTTC
V gene: TRBV28; J gene: TRBJ2-7; clone size: NA; D gene: NA; CDR3 protein: CASSPTLAPAAYEQYF; CDR3 DNA: TGTGCCAGCAGCCCGACACTAGCTCCCGCCGCCTACGAGCAGTACTTC
V gene: TRBV6-5; J gene: TRBJ1-6; clone size: NA; D gene: NA; CDR3 protein: CASSYQGTGSPLHF; CDR3 DNA: TGTGCCAGCAGTTACCAGGGGACGGGGTCACCCCTCCACTTT
V gene: TRBV5-8; J gene: TRBJ1-4; clone size: NA; D gene: NA; CDR3 protein: CASSKARGPSTNEKLFF; CDR3 DNA: TGTGCCAGCAGCAAGGCCAGGGGCCCCTCAACTAATGAAAAACTGTTTTTT
V gene: TRBV28; J gene: TRBJ2-5; clone size: NA; D gene: TRBD2; CDR3 protein: CASSLTLAGGYGETQYF; CDR3 DNA: TGTGCCAGCAGTTTGACTCTAGCGGGAGGGTACGGAGAGACCCAGTACTTC
V gene: TRBV30; J gene: TRBJ1-2; clone size: NA; D gene: TRBD1; CDR3 protein: CAWRGQALYGYTF; CDR3 DNA: TGTGCCTGGAGAGGACAGGCGTTATATGGCTACACCTTC
V gene: TRBV19; J gene: TRBJ2-1; clone size: NA; D gene: TRBD2; CDR3 protein: CASSIILAEYNEQFF; CDR3 DNA: TGTGCCAGTAGTATAATACTAGCGGAATACAATGAGCAGTTCTTC
V gene: TRBV7-2; J gene: TRBJ2-4; clone size: NA; D gene: NA; CDR3 protein: CASSLGGTPQNIQYF; CDR3 DNA: TGTGCCAGCAGCTTAGGCGGGACTCCTCAAAACATTCAGTACTTC
V gene: TRBV6-2/TRBV6-3; J gene: TRBJ2-5; clone size: NA; D gene: TRBD2; CDR3 protein: CASSGERRGETQYF; CDR3 DNA: TGTGCCAGCAGTGGCGAGCGGCGGGGGGAGACCCAGTACTTC
V gene: TRBV11-2; J gene: TRBJ2-7; clone size: NA; D gene: NA; CDR3 protein: CASSPVQGLYHEQYF; CDR3 DNA: TGTGCCAGCAGCCCCGTACAGGGTTTATACCACGAGCAGTACTTC
V gene: TRBV19; J gene: TRBJ2-7; clone size: NA; D gene: TRBD2; CDR3 protein: CASSREGVSYEQYF; CDR3 DNA: TGTGCCAGTAGTAGGGAGGGCGTCTCCTACGAGCAGTACTTC
V gene: TRBV30; J gene: TRBJ1-5; clone size: NA; D gene: TRBD1; CDR3 protein: CAWRGQGGTPQHF; CDR3 DNA: TGTGCCTGGAGAGGACAGGGGGGTACGCCCCAGCATTTT
V gene: TRBV9; J gene: TRBJ1-2; clone size: NA; D gene: TRBD1; CDR3 protein: CASSVAGQSYGYTF; CDR3 DNA: TGTGCCAGCAGCGTAGCGGGACAGTCGTATGGCTACACCTTC
V gene: TRBV27; J gene: TRBJ2-5; clone size: NA; D gene: TRBD2; CDR3 protein: CASSLSPLAGGEETQYF; CDR3 DNA: TGTGCCAGCAGTTTATCCCCCCTAGCGGGAGGGGAAGAGACCCAGTACTTC
V gene: TRBV6-6; J gene: TRBJ1-2; clone size: NA; D gene: TRBD1; CDR3 protein: CASSYLDRDGGYTF; CDR3 DNA: TGTGCCAGCAGTTACCTAGACAGGGACGGTGGCTACACCTTC
V gene: TRBV2; J gene: TRBJ2-1; clone size: NA; D gene: NA; CDR3 protein: CASNGLQGNEQFF; CDR3 DNA: TGTGCCAGCAACGGACTTCAGGGGAATGAGCAGTTCTTC